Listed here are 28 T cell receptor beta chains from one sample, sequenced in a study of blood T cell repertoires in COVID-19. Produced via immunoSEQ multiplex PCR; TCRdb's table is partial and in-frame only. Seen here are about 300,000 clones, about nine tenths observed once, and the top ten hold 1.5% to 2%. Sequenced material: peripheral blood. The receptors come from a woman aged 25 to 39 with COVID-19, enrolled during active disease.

CDR3 coding DNA: TGTGCCAGCAGTCAGGAATCGACAGGGGTCTATGGCTACACCTTC. It yields the protein CASSQESTGVYGYTF. The rearrangement joins TRBV6-5 to TRBJ1-2; 8 positions match TRBD1. The CDR3 length is 15 residues. V lost 5 bases, J lost 4 bases, and 9 bases stayed unmatched. Germline-derived CDR1 and CDR2 are MNHEY and SVGAGI.

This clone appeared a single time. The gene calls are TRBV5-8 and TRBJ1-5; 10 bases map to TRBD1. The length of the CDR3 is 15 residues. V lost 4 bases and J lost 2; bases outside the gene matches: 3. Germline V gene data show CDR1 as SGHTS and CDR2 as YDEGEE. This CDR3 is CASSRDRGGNQPQHF. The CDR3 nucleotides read TGTGCCAGCAGCCGGGACAGGGGCGGCAATCAGCCCCAGCATTTT.

The chain's CDR3 is CASSVLAGGSYNEQFF. DNA for the CDR3: TGTGCCAGCAGTGTATTAGCGGGGGGTTCCTACAATGAGCAGTTCTTC. The chain recombines TRBV6-1 with TRBJ2-1, with TRBD2 identical over 10 bases. Trimming cost V 4 bases and J 1 base; bases outside gene matches: 4. The CDR3 totals 16 residues. Germline CDR1 MNHNS, CDR2 SASEGT.

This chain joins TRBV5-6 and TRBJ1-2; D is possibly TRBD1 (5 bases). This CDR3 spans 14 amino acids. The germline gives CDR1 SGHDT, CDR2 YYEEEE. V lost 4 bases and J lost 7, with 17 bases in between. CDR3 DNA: TGTGCCAGCAGCCATGGGGCTCTGAAAAGTGGCTACACCTTC. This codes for CASSHGALKSGYTF.

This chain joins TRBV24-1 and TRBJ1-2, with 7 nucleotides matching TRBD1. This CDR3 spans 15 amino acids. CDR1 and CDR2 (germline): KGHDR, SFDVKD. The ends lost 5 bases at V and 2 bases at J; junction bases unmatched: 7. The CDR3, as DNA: TGTGCCACCAGTGGTTGGACAGGACGAAACTATGGCTACACCTTC. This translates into CATSGWTGRNYGYTF.

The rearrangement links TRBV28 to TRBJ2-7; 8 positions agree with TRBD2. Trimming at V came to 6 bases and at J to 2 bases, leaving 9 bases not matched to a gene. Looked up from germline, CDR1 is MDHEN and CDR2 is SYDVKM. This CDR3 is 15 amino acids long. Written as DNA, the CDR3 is TGTGCCAGCAGGTCCGGTACCGGGAGGGCCTACGAGCAGTACGTC. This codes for CASRSGTGRAYEQYV.

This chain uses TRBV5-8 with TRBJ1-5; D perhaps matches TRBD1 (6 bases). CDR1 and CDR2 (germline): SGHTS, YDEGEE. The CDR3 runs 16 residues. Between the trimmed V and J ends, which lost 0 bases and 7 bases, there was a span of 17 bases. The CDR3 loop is CASSLGGTRGKQPQHF. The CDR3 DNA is TGTGCCAGCAGCTTGGGAGGGACCAGGGGAAAGCAGCCCCAGCATTTT.

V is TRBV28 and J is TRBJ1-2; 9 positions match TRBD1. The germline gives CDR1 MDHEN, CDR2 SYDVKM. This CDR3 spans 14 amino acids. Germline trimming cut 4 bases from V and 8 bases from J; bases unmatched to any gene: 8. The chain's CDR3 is CASSSPGQGEGYTF. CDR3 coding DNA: TGTGCCAGCAGTTCCCCGGGACAGGGAGAGGGCTACACCTTC.

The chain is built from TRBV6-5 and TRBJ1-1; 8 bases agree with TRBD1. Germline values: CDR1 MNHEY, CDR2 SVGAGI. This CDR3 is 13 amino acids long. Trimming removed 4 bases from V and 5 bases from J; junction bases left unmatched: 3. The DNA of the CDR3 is TGTGCCAGCAGTTCCAGGGGGCGAACTGAAGCTTTCTTT. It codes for CASSSRGRTEAFF.

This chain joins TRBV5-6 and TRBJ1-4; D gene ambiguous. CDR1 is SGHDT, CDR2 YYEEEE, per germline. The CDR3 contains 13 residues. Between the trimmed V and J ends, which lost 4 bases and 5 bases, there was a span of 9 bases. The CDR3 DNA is TGTGCCAGCAGCACCAGTACAAATGAAAAACTGTTTTTT. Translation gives CASSTSTNEKLFF.

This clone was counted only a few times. DNA of the CDR3: TGTGCCAGCAGCCAAGATCGGGACACGAAAAATTCACCCCTCCACTTT. It codes for CASSQDRDTKNSPLHF. This chain links TRBV3-1 (or the pseudogene TRBV3-2) with TRBJ1-6; a possible D gene is TRBD1 (6 bases). The V end was cut by 0 bases, the J end by 7 bases, with 13 bases between. The CDR3 has 16 amino acids. Germline CDR1 LGHDT, CDR2 YNNKEL (reference sequence).

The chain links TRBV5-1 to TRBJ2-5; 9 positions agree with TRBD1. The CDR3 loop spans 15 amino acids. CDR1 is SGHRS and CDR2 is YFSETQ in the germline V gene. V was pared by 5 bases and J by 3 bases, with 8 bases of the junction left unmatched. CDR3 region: CASRVQWDREETQYF. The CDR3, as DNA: TGCGCCAGCAGGGTCCAGTGGGACAGGGAAGAGACCCAGTACTTC. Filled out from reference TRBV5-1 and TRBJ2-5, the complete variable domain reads KAGVTQTPRYLIKTRGQQVTLSCSPISGHRSVSWYQQTPGQGLQFLFEYFSETQRNKGNFPGRFSGRQFSNSRSEMNVSTLELGDSALYLCASRVQWDREETQYFGPGTRLLVL.

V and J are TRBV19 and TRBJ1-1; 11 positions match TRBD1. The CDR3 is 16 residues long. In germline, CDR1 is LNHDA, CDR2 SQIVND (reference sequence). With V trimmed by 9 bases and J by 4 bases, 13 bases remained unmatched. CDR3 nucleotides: TGTGCCAGCGAACGTCGGACAGGGGGCCAAGGCACTGAAGCTTTCTTT. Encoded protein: CASERRTGGQGTEAFF.

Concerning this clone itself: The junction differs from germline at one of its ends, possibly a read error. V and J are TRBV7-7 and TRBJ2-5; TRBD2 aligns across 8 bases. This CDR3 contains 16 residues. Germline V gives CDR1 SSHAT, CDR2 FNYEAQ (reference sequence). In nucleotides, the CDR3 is TGTGCTAGCAGCTTAGTTGGCGGGGGGAAACAAGAGACCCAGTACTTC. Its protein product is CASSLVGGGKQETQYF.

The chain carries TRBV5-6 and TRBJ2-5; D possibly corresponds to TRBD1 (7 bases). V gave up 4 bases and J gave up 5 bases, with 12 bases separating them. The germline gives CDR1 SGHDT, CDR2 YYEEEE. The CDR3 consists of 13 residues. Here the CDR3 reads CASSTAGQETQYF. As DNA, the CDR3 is TGTGCCAGCAGCACCGCGGGACAGGAGACCCAGTACTTC.

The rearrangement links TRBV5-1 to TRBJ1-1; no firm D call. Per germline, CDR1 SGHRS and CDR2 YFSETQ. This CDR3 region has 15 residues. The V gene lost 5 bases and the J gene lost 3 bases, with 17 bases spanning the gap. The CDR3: CASSAIERYDTEAFF. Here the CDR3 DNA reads TGCGCCAGCAGTGCCATCGAACGGTATGACACTGAAGCTTTCTTT. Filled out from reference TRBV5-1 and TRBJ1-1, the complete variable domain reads KAGVTQTPRYLIKTRGQQVTLSCSPISGHRSVSWYQQTPGQGLQFLFEYFSETQRNKGNFPGRFSGRQFSNSRSEMNVSTLELGDSALYLCASSAIERYDTEAFFGQGTRLTVV.

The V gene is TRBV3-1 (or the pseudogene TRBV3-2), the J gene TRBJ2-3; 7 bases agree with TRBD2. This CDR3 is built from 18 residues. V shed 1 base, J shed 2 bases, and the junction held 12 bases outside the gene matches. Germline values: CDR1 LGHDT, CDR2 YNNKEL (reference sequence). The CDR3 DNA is TGTGCCAGCAGCCAAGGGGAGGGAGGGATTGTTGTCACAGATACGCAGTATTTT. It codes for CASSQGEGGIVVTDTQYF.

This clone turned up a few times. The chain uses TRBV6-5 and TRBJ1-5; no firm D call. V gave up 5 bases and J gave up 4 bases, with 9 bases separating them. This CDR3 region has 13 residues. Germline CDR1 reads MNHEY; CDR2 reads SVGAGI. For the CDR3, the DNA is TGTGCCAGCAGTCGACTCCAGAATCAGCCCCAGCATTTT. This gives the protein CASSRLQNQPQHF.

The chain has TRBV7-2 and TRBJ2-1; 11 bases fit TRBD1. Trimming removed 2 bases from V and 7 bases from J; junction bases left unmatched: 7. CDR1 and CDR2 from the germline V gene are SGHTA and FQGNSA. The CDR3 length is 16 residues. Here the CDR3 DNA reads TGTGCCAGCAGCTTAATCGGGACAGGGGGAGGAAATGAGCAGTTCTTC. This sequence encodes CASSLIGTGGGNEQFF.

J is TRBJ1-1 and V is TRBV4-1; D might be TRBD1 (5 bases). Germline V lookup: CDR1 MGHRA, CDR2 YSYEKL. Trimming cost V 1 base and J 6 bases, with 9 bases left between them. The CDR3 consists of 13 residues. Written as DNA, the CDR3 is TGCGCCAGCAGCCAAGTAAGGGGCGCTGAAGCTTTCTTT. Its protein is CASSQVRGAEAFF.

CDR3 in DNA: TGTGCCAGCAGTTACGTGGGACAGGTGAACACTGAAGCTTTCTTT. It codes for CASSYVGQVNTEAFF. The gene calls are TRBV6-5 and TRBJ1-1; 8 nucleotides line up with TRBD1. Per the germline V gene, CDR1 is MNHEY and CDR2 is SVGAGI. J lost 0 bases, V lost 2 bases, and 2 bases had no gene match. The CDR3 has 15 residues.

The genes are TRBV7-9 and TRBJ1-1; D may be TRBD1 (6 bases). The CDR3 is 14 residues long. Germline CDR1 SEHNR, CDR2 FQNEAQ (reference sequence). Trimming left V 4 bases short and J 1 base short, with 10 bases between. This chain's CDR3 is CASSSGGQNTEAFF. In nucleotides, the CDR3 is TGTGCCAGCAGCTCGGGGGGGCAGAACACTGAAGCTTTCTTT.

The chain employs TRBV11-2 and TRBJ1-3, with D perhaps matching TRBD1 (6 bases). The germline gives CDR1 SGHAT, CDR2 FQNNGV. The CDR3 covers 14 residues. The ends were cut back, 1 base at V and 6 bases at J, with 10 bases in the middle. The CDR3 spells CASSLGPGQNTIYF. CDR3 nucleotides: TGTGCCAGCAGCTTAGGTCCGGGACAAAACACCATATATTTT.

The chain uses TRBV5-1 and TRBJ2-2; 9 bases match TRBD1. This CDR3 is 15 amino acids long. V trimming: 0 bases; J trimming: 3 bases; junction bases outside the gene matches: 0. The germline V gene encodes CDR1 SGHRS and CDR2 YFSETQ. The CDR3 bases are TGCGCCAGCAGCTTGGGACAGGGGGACACCGGGGAGCTGTTTTTT. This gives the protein CASSLGQGDTGELFF.

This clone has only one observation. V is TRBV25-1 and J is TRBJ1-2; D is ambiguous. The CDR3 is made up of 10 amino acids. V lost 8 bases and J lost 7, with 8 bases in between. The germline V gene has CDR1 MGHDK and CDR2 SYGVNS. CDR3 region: CASGDSGYTF. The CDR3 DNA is TGTGCCAGCGGAGATAGTGGCTACACCTTC.

DNA of the CDR3: TGCGCCAGCAGTCAGTTTCTAGCGGGGGGGAGCTCCTACGAGCAGTACGTC. Amino acids: CASSQFLAGGSSYEQYV. The rearrangement links TRBV10-1 to TRBJ2-7; 12 bases line up with TRBD2. Germline trimming cut 5 bases from V and 0 bases from J; bases unmatched to any gene: 8. CDR1 is WNHNN and CDR2 is SYGVQD in the germline V gene (reference sequence). The CDR3 has 17 amino acids.

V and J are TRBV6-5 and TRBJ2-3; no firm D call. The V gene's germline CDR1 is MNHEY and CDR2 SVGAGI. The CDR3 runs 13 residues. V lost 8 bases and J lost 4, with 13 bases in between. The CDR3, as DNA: TGTGCCAGCGCTCCTGCTCGGGCAGATACGCAGTATTTT. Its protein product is CASAPARADTQYF.

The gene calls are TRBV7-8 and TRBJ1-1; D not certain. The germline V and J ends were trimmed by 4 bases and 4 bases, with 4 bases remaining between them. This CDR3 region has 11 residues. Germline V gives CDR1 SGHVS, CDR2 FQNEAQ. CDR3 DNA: TGTGCCAGCAGCTCTAGCACTGAAGCTTTCTTT. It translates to CASSSSTEAFF. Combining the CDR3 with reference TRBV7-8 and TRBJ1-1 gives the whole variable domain GAGVSQSPRYKVAKRGQDVALRCDPISGHVSLFWYQQALGQGPEFLTYFQNEAQLDKSGLPSDRFFAERPEGSVSTLKIQRTQQEDSAVYLCASSSSTEAFFGQGTRLTVV.